What follows are 17 T cell receptor beta chains derived from one specimen sequenced in a study of blood T cell repertoires in COVID-19 (dated by TCRdb to 2019 to 2021). Library creation used the immunoSEQ multiplex PCR assay. TCRdb carries this immuneACCESS record with in-frame sequences only. Its versions omit some clonotypes, under half of them owing to an unresolved V gene in the studies checked, with the rest unexplained. The sample table contains some 200,000 clones; only one count was recorded for 80% of them. The top ten constitute roughly 13% of the sample. Sample: peripheral blood. These TCRs come from a human donor in a cohort sampled during active COVID-19.

The chain employs TRBV11-3 and TRBJ1-1; D is undetermined. The CDR3 length is 14 residues. Per germline, CDR1 SGHNT and CDR2 YENEEA. V lost 0 bases, J lost 0 bases, and 5 bases lay in between. The CDR3 bases are TGTGCCAGCAGCTTAGATGGCATGAACACTGAAGCTTTCTTT. Protein: CASSLDGMNTEAFF.

This clone was seen a few times. The chain uses TRBV6-5 and TRBJ1-4, with 10 nucleotides matching TRBD1. V was clipped by 7 bases and J by 7 bases; unmatched bases: 6. The CDR3 extends over 14 amino acids. Germline V gives CDR1 MNHEY, CDR2 SVGAGI. The CDR3 DNA sequence: TGTGCCAGCAACACGGGACAGGGGAGTGAAAAACTGTTTTTT. Its protein is CASNTGQGSEKLFF.

The chain combines TRBV28 with TRBJ2-7; 10 bases align to TRBD1. There are 15 residues in the CDR3. Germline lookup yields CDR1 MDHEN and CDR2 SYDVKM. V shed 2 bases, J shed 6 bases, and the junction held 7 bases outside the gene matches. The CDR3 region is CASSLRGTGEGEQYF. The CDR3 DNA is TGTGCCAGCAGTTTACGGGGGACAGGGGAAGGCGAGCAGTACTTC.

J is TRBJ1-3 and V is TRBV3-1 (or the pseudogene TRBV3-2); D not certain. V was trimmed by 0 bases and J by 4 bases, leaving 10 bases between them. CDR3 length: 15 amino acids. Germline values: CDR1 LGHDT, CDR2 YNNKEL (reference sequence). The CDR3, as DNA: TGTGCCAGCAGCCAAGATCCCACAGCCGGAAACACCATATATTTT. It specifies CASSQDPTAGNTIYF.

The chain is built from TRBV3-1 (or the pseudogene TRBV3-2) and TRBJ2-1, with D maybe TRBD1 (6 bases). The V end lost 3 bases, the J end lost 4 bases, and 19 bases lay between the germline ends. CDR3 length: 17 residues. The germline gives CDR1 LGHDT, CDR2 YNNKEL (reference sequence). Here the CDR3 reads CASSQTSGRGVYNEQFF. CDR3 bases: TGTGCCAGCAGCCAGACCTCGGGCAGGGGAGTATACAATGAGCAGTTCTTC.

J is TRBJ2-2 and V is TRBV28; D is perhaps TRBD2 (5 bases). Germline V gene data show CDR1 as MDHEN and CDR2 as SYDVKM. The V gene lost 2 bases and the J gene lost 2 bases, with 9 bases spanning the gap. The CDR3 contains 15 residues. CDR3 sequence: CASSLGGRNTGELFF. CDR3 nucleotides: TGTGCCAGCAGTTTAGGTGGGAGAAACACCGGGGAGCTGTTTTTT.

The gene calls are TRBV28 and TRBJ1-1; D perhaps matches TRBD1 (5 bases). V was trimmed by 3 bases and J by 5 bases, leaving 13 bases between them. This CDR3 is built from 14 residues. Per the germline V gene, CDR1 is MDHEN and CDR2 is SYDVKM. In DNA form, the CDR3 reads TGTGCCAGCAGTTTTGGGGGGACTGGGACTGAAGCTTTCTTT. Its protein product is CASSFGGTGTEAFF. The full variable domain, completed using reference TRBV28 and TRBJ1-1, is DVKVTQSSRYLVKRTGEKVFLECVQDMDHENMFWYRQDPGLGLRLIYFSYDVKMKEKGDIPEGYSVSREKKERFSLILESASTNQTSMYLCASSFGGTGTEAFFGQGTRLTVV.

The rearrangement links TRBV28 to TRBJ2-7, with TRBD2 matching 7 bases. The V gene end was trimmed by 5 bases and the J gene end by 6 bases; junction bases not matched to a gene: 16. There are 16 residues in the CDR3. Germline V CDR1 and CDR2: MDHEN, SYDVKM. The CDR3 coding sequence is TGTGCCAGCAGTCTCAGGGAGGGGTGGGTACCGGGCGAGCAGTACTTC. Protein sequence: CASSLREGWVPGEQYF. Together with reference TRBV28 and TRBJ2-7, the CDR3 gives the full variable domain: DVKVTQSSRYLVKRTGEKVFLECVQDMDHENMFWYRQDPGLGLRLIYFSYDVKMKEKGDIPEGYSVSREKKERFSLILESASTNQTSMYLCASSLREGWVPGEQYFGPGTRLTVT.

This clone was detected only once. The chain joins TRBV3-1 (or the pseudogene TRBV3-2) to TRBJ2-7; TRBD2 matches at 8 bases. J was trimmed by 3 bases and V by 1 base; bases with no gene match: 8. This CDR3 spans 16 amino acids. Germline values: CDR1 LGHDT, CDR2 YNNKEL (reference sequence). Here the CDR3 reads CASSQAGSGRYYEQYF. DNA for the CDR3: TGTGCCAGCAGCCAAGCCGGAAGCGGGAGATACTACGAGCAGTACTTC.

The chain employs TRBV28 and TRBJ2-2, with a weak D call TRBD2 (6 bases). This CDR3 has 13 residues. Germline V gene lookup returns CDR1 MDHEN and CDR2 SYDVKM. V was trimmed by 8 bases and J by 1 base, leaving 8 bases between them. The CDR3 reads CASVGGNTGELFF. DNA of the CDR3: TGTGCCAGCGTGGGGGGGAACACCGGGGAGCTGTTTTTT.

The chain recombines TRBV24-1 with TRBJ2-6; 8 nucleotides match TRBD1. The CDR3 runs 17 residues. The trim removed 4 bases at V and 2 bases at J, leaving 6 bases unmatched. CDR1 and CDR2 (germline): KGHDR, SFDVKD. CDR3 nucleotide sequence: TGTGCCACCAGTGAAGGACAGGGAACCCCTGGGGCCAACGTCCTGACTTTC. Amino acid sequence: CATSEGQGTPGANVLTF.

The sample holds one count of this clone. The CDR3 protein is CASSYQGEWTQYF. The CDR3 coding sequence is TGTGCCAGCAGTTACCAGGGGGAATGGACCCAGTACTTC. The rearrangement links TRBV6-2 or TRBV6-3 to TRBJ2-5; 7 nucleotides align to TRBD1. The CDR3 consists of 13 residues. The junction had 4 bases not matched to a gene; V was cut back by 2 bases and J by 7 bases. Per germline, CDR1 MNHEY and CDR2 SVGEGT.

The chain uses TRBV19 and TRBJ2-7, with 8 nucleotides matching TRBD1. The CDR3 runs 16 residues. V dropped 5 bases and J dropped 0; count of bases not matched to a gene: 9. In germline, CDR1 is LNHDA, CDR2 SQIVND (reference sequence). DNA of the CDR3: TGTGCCAGTAGTCCCCGTGGACAGGGTGGCTCCTACGAGCAGTACTTC. As protein: CASSPRGQGGSYEQYF.

This chain links TRBV4-1 with TRBJ1-3, with D unresolved. V gave up 3 bases and J gave up 4 bases, with 16 bases separating them. This CDR3 is 16 amino acids long. Germline CDR1 is MGHRA and CDR2 is YSYEKL. The CDR3 DNA follows: TGCGCCAGCAGCCAGACCGAATACAGTGCCGGAAACACCATATATTTT. This translates into CASSQTEYSAGNTIYF.

V usage is TRBV5-1 and J usage is TRBJ2-1; 7 positions match TRBD2. The junction had 10 bases not matched to a gene; V was cut back by 6 bases and J by 7 bases. Germline CDR1 SGHRS, CDR2 YFSETQ. The CDR3 runs 14 residues. CDR3 sequence reads: CASTTNTAGNEQFF. The CDR3 DNA follows: TGCGCCAGCACCACCAACACAGCGGGGAATGAGCAGTTCTTC.

The chain couples TRBV3-1 (or the pseudogene TRBV3-2) to TRBJ2-1; 11 nucleotides match TRBD2. Germline V gene data show CDR1 as LGHDT and CDR2 as YNNKEL (reference sequence). The CDR3 extends over 15 amino acids. The V and J ends lost 4 bases and 6 bases, in that order; junction bases with no gene match: 5. The DNA of the CDR3 is TGTGCCAGCAGCCTGGGACTAGCGGACGGCAATGAGCAGTTCTTC. Residues: CASSLGLADGNEQFF.

This clone was counted a few times. The chain joins TRBV19 to TRBJ2-1, with 10 positions matching TRBD1. Germline assignment: CDR1 LNHDA and CDR2 SQIVND (reference sequence). V shed 2 bases, J shed 4 bases, and the junction held 5 bases outside the gene matches. The CDR3 is made up of 16 amino acids. CDR3 DNA sequence: TGTGCCAGTAGTATATCGGGGACAGGGGTTTACAATGAGCAGTTCTTC. Protein: CASSISGTGVYNEQFF. Full variable domain (outside the CDR3, taken from reference TRBV19 and TRBJ2-1): DGGITQSPKYLFRKEGQNVTLSCEQNLNHDAMYWYRQDPGQGLRLIYYSQIVNDFQKGDIAEGYSVSREKKESFPLTVTSAQKNPTAFYLCASSISGTGVYNEQFFGPGTRLTVL.